Listed below are T cell receptor beta chains from one sample, sequenced in a study of human T cells and chemical hapten exposure. MiXCR was run by TCRdb on the RACE reads, yielding one entry per CDR3 protein. The table includes about 250,000 distinct CDR3 sequences, about 7.7% detected once. The material sequenced was whole blood, taken in connection with sensitization to the hapten diphenylcyclopropenone (DPC). Receptors were obtained from a man aged 18 to 29 with alopecia areata. Some clones in this sample may be carry-over from other donors' samples. The CDR3 runs from the conserved cysteine through the conserved F or W. The order of the fields is D gene, V gene, J gene, clone size, CDR3 protein, CDR3 DNA. The D gene is left open where the match is weak. Rows give clone size only sometimes, using once, few, many, or a class for an expanded clone.

TRBD1	TRBV4-1	TRBJ2-7	few	CASSQPRTGAYEQYF	TGCGCCAGCAGCCAACCGAGGACAGGAGCCTACGAGCAGTACTTC
-	TRBV3-1	TRBJ1-6	few	CASSRQELAPLHF	TGTGCCAGCAGCAGACAGGAGTTAGCACCCCTCCACTTT
-	TRBV12-3/TRBV12-4	TRBJ2-1	-	CASSLRTVRNEQFF	TGTGCCAGCAGTTTGAGGACTGTCCGCAATGAGCAGTTCTTC
TRBD1	TRBV12-3/TRBV12-4	TRBJ2-2	few	CASSLRGQVKLLNTGELFF	TGTGCCAGCAGTTTGCGTGGACAGGTGAAACTCCTGAACACCGGGGAGCTGTTTTTT
-	TRBV5-1	TRBJ2-1	many	CASSGRGNYNEQFF	TGCGCCAGCAGCGGTAGGGGTAACTACAATGAGCAGTTCTTC
TRBD2	TRBV10-3	TRBJ2-1	few	CAISESRLAGHGNEQFF	TGTGCCATCAGTGAGTCCCGACTAGCGGGGCATGGGAATGAGCAGTTCTTC
TRBD1	TRBV10-3	TRBJ1-2	few	CAISRTPGTGTGYTF	TGTGCCATCAGTAGGACGCCCGGGACAGGGACCGGCTACACCTTC
TRBD1	TRBV6-2/TRBV6-3	TRBJ1-5	-	CASSPYHRWTGRLSPSKPQHF	TGTGCCAGCAGTCCCTACCACCGTTGGACAGGGCGATTGTCACCATCTAAGCCCCAGCATTTT
-	TRBV4-1	TRBJ2-3	many	CASSQATRGIAEPNTDTQYF	TGCGCCAGCAGCCAAGCTACGAGGGGTATAGCCGAGCCTAACACAGATACGCAGTATTTT
-	TRBV12-5	TRBJ2-2	-	CASGLVIDQGRWDTGELFF	TGTGCTAGTGGTTTGGTGATCGACCAGGGGCGCTGGGACACCGGGGAGCTGTTTTTT
-	TRBV2	TRBJ1-2	-	CASSENPMRKGDYGYTF	TGTGCCAGCAGTGAAAATCCCATGCGTAAAGGGGACTATGGCTACACCTTC
-	TRBV9	TRBJ1-2	few	CASSSRHYYGYTF	TGTGCCAGCAGCTCGAGGCACTACTATGGCTACACCTTC
-	TRBV20-1	TRBJ2-1	-	CSAPGGSSYNEQFF	TGCAGTGCTCCCGGGGGAAGCTCCTACAATGAGCAGTTCTTC
-	TRBV4-3	TRBJ2-7	-	CASSKIWGTSSYEQYF	TGCGCCAGCAGCAAAATCTGGGGTACAAGCTCCTACGAGCAGTACTTC
TRBD1	TRBV9	TRBJ1-1	many	CASSVSGTGDTEAFF	TGTGCCAGCAGCGTGTCCGGGACAGGGGACACTGAAGCTTTCTTT
-	TRBV18	TRBJ1-3	-	CASSPLGRKLSGNTIYF	TGTGCCAGCTCACCTTTAGGCCGAAAACTCTCTGGAAACACCATATATTTT
-	TRBV5-1	TRBJ1-6	-	CASSPESSRGSPLHF	TGCGCCAGCAGCCCCGAATCATCACGGGGTTCACCCCTCCACTTT
-	TRBV4-2	TRBJ2-3	few	CASSQVSVAGTDTQYF	TGTGCCAGCAGCCAAGTGTCGGTAGCGGGCACAGATACGCAGTATTTT
TRBD1	TRBV2	TRBJ1-5	-	CASWTGGPYSNQPQHF	TGTGCCAGCTGGACAGGGGGCCCGTATAGCAATCAGCCCCAGCATTTT
-	TRBV5-6	TRBJ2-7	-	CASSLDKSYEQYF	TGTGCCAGCAGCTTGGACAAGAGCTACGAGCAGTACTTC